The next 25 T cell receptor beta chains were all read from a single sample in a study of pediatric ulcerative colitis. Assay used: immunoSEQ multiplex PCR; TCRdb lists only in-frame clones, some missing. The sample comprises approximately 60,000 clones, 70% to 90% of which are singletons, and approximately 3.4% rests with the top ten. The material sequenced was blood. The source of these receptors is a boy between 5 and 17 years old with severe ulcerative colitis.

This sequence joins TRBV30 and TRBJ1-2; TRBD1 aligns across 7 bases. The germline gives CDR1 GTSNPN, CDR2 SVGIG (reference sequence). The CDR3 spans 13 residues. V lost 5 bases to trimming and J lost 7 bases; unmatched junction nucleotides: 10. CDR3 bases: TGTGCCTGGGGAGGAGGGGGCGCTGTTGGCTACACCTTC. The encoded protein is CAWGGGGAVGYTF.

The chain combines TRBV6-5 with TRBJ2-7, with 8 positions matching TRBD2. The CDR3 has 15 residues. In germline, CDR1 is MNHEY, CDR2 SVGAGI. J was trimmed by 0 bases and V by 4 bases; bases with no gene match: 5. The DNA for the CDR3 is TGTGCCAGCAGTTCGGCTAGCGGGTTCTCCTACGAGCAGTACTTC. Residues: CASSSASGFSYEQYF.

Of note for this clone: An end of the junction does not agree with germline; a read error may underlie this. The CDR3 spells CASSPSYDPLLSDF. DNA of the CDR3: TGTGCCAGCAGCCCAAGCTACGACCCTCTTCTATCAGACTTC. V and J are TRBV7-4 and TRBJ2-7, with D hard to call. The CDR3 is 14 residues long. The germline V gene encodes CDR1 SGHVT and CDR2 SQSDAQ.

J is TRBJ2-7 and V is TRBV7-2; D remains unclear. CDR3 size: 14 residues. The germline V gene encodes CDR1 SGHTA and CDR2 FQGNSA. The ends were cut back, 2 bases at V and 0 bases at J, with 8 bases in the middle. CDR3 coding DNA: TGTGCCAGCAGCTTATGGCGGAGCTCCTACGAGCAGTACTTC. Translated, it gives CASSLWRSSYEQYF. The full variable domain, its missing parts supplied by reference TRBV7-2 and TRBJ2-7, is GAGVSQSPSNKVTEKGKDVELRCDPISGHTALYWYRQSLGQGLEFLIYFQGNSAPDKSGLPSDRFSAERTGGSVSTLTIQRTQQEDSAVYLCASSLWRSSYEQYFGPGTRLTVT.

Only one count was recorded for this clone. The genes are TRBV19 and TRBJ1-2; weak D call: TRBD1 (5 bases). Trimming took 7 bases from V and 6 from J, leaving 18 bases between them. CDR3 length: 14 amino acids. Germline V gene data show CDR1 as LNHDA and CDR2 as SQIVND (reference sequence). The DNA for the CDR3 is TGTGCCAGTATATCATCCAAGGGGTCGGATGGCTACACCTTC. This gives the protein CASISSKGSDGYTF. The whole variable domain, remainder taken from reference TRBV19 and TRBJ1-2, is DGGITQSPKYLFRKEGQNVTLSCEQNLNHDAMYWYRQDPGQGLRLIYYSQIVNDFQKGDIAEGYSVSREKKESFPLTVTSAQKNPTAFYLCASISSKGSDGYTFGSGTRLTVV.

The table lists this clone with a count of one. CDR3 sequence (DNA): TGTGCCTGGAGTGAGGGTACAGGGAATGAGCAGTTCTTC. It specifies CAWSEGTGNEQFF. The chain recombines TRBV30 with TRBJ2-1; D possibly corresponds to TRBD1 (6 bases). The CDR3 length is 13 residues. Germline assignment: CDR1 GTSNPN and CDR2 SVGIG (reference sequence). The ends were cut back, 1 base at V and 7 bases at J, with 11 bases in the middle.

V usage is TRBV18 and J usage is TRBJ2-7, with D hard to call. The V gene's germline CDR1 is KGHSH and CDR2 LQKENI. There are 14 residues in the CDR3. The V gene lost 4 bases and the J gene lost 0 bases, with 10 bases spanning the gap. The CDR3 is CASSQGRSSYEQYF. The CDR3 region has the DNA TGTGCCAGCTCACAGGGCCGGAGCTCCTACGAGCAGTACTTC.

The chain uses TRBV9 and TRBJ1-4; D not certain. Looked up from germline, CDR1 is SGDLS and CDR2 is YYNGEE. V was shortened by 0 bases and J by 0 bases, with 9 bases between the two germline ends. CDR3 size: 16 residues. The CDR3 DNA reads as TGTGCCAGCAGCGTAGTTCCGGCTGCAACTAATGAAAAACTGTTTTTT. It codes for CASSVVPAATNEKLFF.

CDR3 coding DNA: TGTGCCAGCAAAACAGGGGGCACCGGGGAGCTGTTTTTT. It translates to CASKTGGTGELFF. J is TRBJ2-2 and V is TRBV6-6; TRBD1 agrees at 8 bases. Germline V gene data show CDR1 as MNHNY and CDR2 as SVGAGI (reference sequence). V shed 7 bases and J 4 bases; nucleotides not matched to a gene: 2. The CDR3 is 13 residues long.

The CDR3 spells CASSLSGQGAPVGANVLTF. The CDR3 DNA sequence: TGTGCCAGCAGTTTATCGGGACAGGGGGCGCCGGTTGGGGCCAACGTCCTGACTTTC. The chain has TRBV27 and TRBJ2-6, with TRBD1 matching over 12 bases. Germline-derived CDR1 and CDR2 are MNHEY and SMNVEV (reference sequence). V lost 0 bases, J lost 3 bases, and 6 bases stayed unmatched. The CDR3 sequence is 19 residues long.

V usage is TRBV7-2 and J usage is TRBJ2-5; possibly TRBD2 for D (7 bases). Trimming took off 5 bases at V and 5 bases at J, with 18 bases between the two ends. Germline CDR1 is SGHTA and CDR2 is FQGNSA. The CDR3 consists of 15 residues. The CDR3 nucleotides are TGTGCCAGCAGCCCCGTCCGGGGGGCGCTTGAGACCCAGTACTTC. Translation: CASSPVRGALETQYF.

V and J are TRBV19 and TRBJ2-4, with a tentative D call TRBD2 (5 bases). In germline, CDR1 is LNHDA, CDR2 SQIVND (reference sequence). V shed 4 bases and J shed 2 bases, with 12 bases lying between them. The CDR3 runs 15 residues. In DNA form, the CDR3 reads TGTGCCAGTAGTACTTTACGGGAATCCAAAAACATTCAGTACTTC. Residues: CASSTLRESKNIQYF.

This sequence joins TRBV2 and TRBJ2-7; 9 bases are a match to TRBD2. Germline CDR1 is SNHLY and CDR2 is FYNNEI. This CDR3 is built from 12 residues. The ends lost 7 bases at V and 6 bases at J; junction bases unmatched: 4. CDR3 DNA sequence: TGTGCCAGCATCCGGACTAGCGCCGAGCAGTACTTC. It codes for CASIRTSAEQYF.

The chain employs TRBV18 and TRBJ1-1; D unclear. CDR3 size: 15 residues. CDR1 KGHSH and CDR2 LQKENI come from the germline V gene. V was pared by 0 bases and J by 1 base, with 9 bases between. CDR3 amino acids: CASSPPGTRNTEAFF. In DNA, the CDR3 is TGTGCCAGCTCACCACCGGGCACCCGGAACACTGAAGCTTTCTTT.

This clone was observed a single time. The chain employs TRBV2 and TRBJ2-2; a possible D gene is TRBD2 (5 bases). The V end was cut by 8 bases, the J end by 2 bases, with 9 bases between. The CDR3 consists of 13 residues. Germline V gene sequence: CDR1 SNHLY, CDR2 FYNNEI. CDR3 DNA sequence: TGTGCCAGCGTCAGCGGTAACACCGGGGAGCTGTTTTTT. Its translation: CASVSGNTGELFF. Drawing the rest from reference TRBV2 and TRBJ2-2, the complete variable domain is EPEVTQTPSHQVTQMGQEVILRCVPISNHLYFYWYRQILGQKVEFLVSFYNNEISEKSEIFDDQFSVERPDGSNFTLKIRSTKLEDSAMYFCASVSGNTGELFFGEGSRLTVL.

The V gene is TRBV11-2, the J gene TRBJ1-4, with 9 bases identical to TRBD1. The CDR3 is 15 residues long. From germline, CDR1 is SGHAT and CDR2 FQNNGV. V gave up 5 bases and J gave up 5 bases; unmatched junction bases: 6. CDR3 nucleotide sequence: TGTGCCAGCAGCCCTCGGACAGGGGTCAATGAAAAACTGTTTTTT. Protein: CASSPRTGVNEKLFF.

This chain joins TRBV19 and TRBJ1-5; the D is unclear. V was shortened by 5 bases and J by 0 bases, with 11 bases between the two germline ends. CDR1 is LNHDA, CDR2 SQIVND, per germline (reference sequence). The CDR3 extends over 15 amino acids. Here the CDR3 DNA reads TGTGCCAGTAGTTTGACAAGAAATAGCAATCAGCCCCAGCATTTT. It translates to CASSLTRNSNQPQHF.

V and J are TRBV11-2 and TRBJ2-2; TRBD1 or TRBD2 may be the D gene (5 bases each). The germline gives CDR1 SGHAT, CDR2 FQNNGV. CDR3 size: 19 residues. The V and J ends lost 0 bases and 2 bases respectively, with 19 bases between them. CDR3 DNA sequence: TGTGCCAGCAGCTTAGATCGAGGGCAGGGAATAGTAAACACCGGGGAGCTGTTTTTT. It specifies CASSLDRGQGIVNTGELFF.

This clone is medium-sized (0.01 to 0.1%). The DNA of the CDR3 is TGTGCCAGCATCCGGTCACAGGGCCAAAACAATGAGCAGTTCTTC. Its translation: CASIRSQGQNNEQFF. This chain connects TRBV6-5 to TRBJ2-1; perhaps TRBD1 as D (6 bases). V gave up 7 bases and J gave up 5 bases, with 18 bases separating them. The germline V gene has CDR1 MNHEY and CDR2 SVGAGI. CDR3 size: 15 residues.

This chain connects TRBV5-1 to TRBJ1-4, with no clear D. From germline, CDR1 is SGHRS and CDR2 YFSETQ. V was cut by 5 bases and J by 0 bases, with 14 bases left in between. This CDR3 spans 16 amino acids. The CDR3, as DNA: TGCGCCAGCAGGCCACATGATGTTGCAACTAATGAAAAACTGTTTTTT. The encoded protein is CASRPHDVATNEKLFF.

J is TRBJ1-5 and V is TRBV27, with D unclear. Trimming shortened V by 3 bases and J by 7 bases, and 4 bases separated the two germline ends. Germline lookup yields CDR1 MNHEY and CDR2 SMNVEV (reference sequence). CDR3 length: 11 amino acids. The CDR3 protein is CASSLRQPQHF. CDR3 sequence (DNA): TGTGCCAGCAGTTTGCGGCAGCCCCAGCATTTT.

The chain has TRBV27 and TRBJ1-5, with D perhaps TRBD1 (5 bases). Germline V CDR1 and CDR2: MNHEY, SMNVEV (reference sequence). The V end lost 3 bases, the J end lost 9 bases, and 9 bases lay between the germline ends. This CDR3 region has 12 residues. CDR3 region: CASSFWGGPQHF. CDR3 in DNA: TGTGCCAGCAGTTTTTGGGGGGGGCCCCAGCATTTT.

J is TRBJ1-2 and V is TRBV10-2; D is perhaps TRBD1 (5 bases). The V and J ends lost 3 bases and 8 bases respectively, with 13 bases between them. Germline CDR1 is WSHSY and CDR2 is SAAADI. CDR3 size: 13 residues. The DNA for the CDR3 is TGCGCCAGCAGTGAAGAGGGGCTAGGCGGCTACACCTTC. Protein sequence: CASSEEGLGGYTF.

The chain has TRBV7-2 and TRBJ1-2; D call uncertain. This CDR3 has 14 amino acids. Trimming cost V 5 bases and J 8 bases, with 18 bases left between them. In germline, CDR1 is SGHTA, CDR2 FQGNSA. Here the CDR3 DNA reads TGTGCCAGCAGCCCCCTCCACAATGCTGCAGGCTACACCTTC. Encoded protein: CASSPLHNAAGYTF.

The chain recombines TRBV7-9 with TRBJ2-7; weak D call: TRBD2 (6 bases). The ends were cut back, 4 bases at V and 2 bases at J, with 15 bases in the middle. Germline CDR1 SEHNR, CDR2 FQNEAQ (reference sequence). The CDR3 is 15 residues long. CDR3 in amino acids: CASSYQSGSPYEQYF. CDR3 nucleotide sequence: TGTGCCAGCAGCTACCAAAGCGGGTCACCCTACGAGCAGTACTTC. The full variable domain, its missing parts supplied by reference TRBV7-9 and TRBJ2-7, is DTGVSQNPRHKITKRGQNVTFRCDPISEHNRLYWYRQTLGQGPEFLTYFQNEAQLEKSRLLSDRFSAERPKGSFSTLEIQRTEQGDSAMYLCASSYQSGSPYEQYFGPGTRLTVT.